Below, 14 T cell receptor beta chains from the same sample are listed, as sequenced in a study of shared clonotypes between healthy human individuals. Sequencing was performed with immunoSEQ multiplex PCR; in TCRdb, only in-frame clones are kept and a portion is missing. The data hold 2 million to 2.5 million clones, with more than 90% observed a single time. The sequencing input was naive CD4+ T cells sorted from blood. As to subset: CD45RA+ positively selected. These receptors all stem from a man aged 18 to 30 in good health.

This chain joins TRBV4-2 and TRBJ2-1; no firm D call. Between the trimmed V and J ends, which lost 4 bases and 6 bases, there was a span of 10 bases. This CDR3 has 13 residues. Per germline, CDR1 LGHNA and CDR2 YNFKEQ. The CDR3 DNA sequence: TGTGCCAGCAGCCCACCTCTTGGCAATGAGCAGTTCTTC. It yields the protein CASSPPLGNEQFF.

This chain connects TRBV2 to TRBJ2-7, with no clear D. CDR3 length: 14 residues. V was trimmed by 1 base and J by 2 bases, leaving 9 bases between them. Germline values: CDR1 SNHLY, CDR2 FYNNEI. The CDR3 nucleotides are TGTGCCAGCAGTGAAGGACTTACCGCCTACGAGCAGTACTTC. Translating it yields CASSEGLTAYEQYF.

The J gene is TRBJ2-1, the V gene TRBV7-3; 10 bases agree with TRBD1. The CDR3 has 17 residues. J lost 9 bases, V lost 0 bases, and 11 bases had no gene match. The germline V gene has CDR1 SGHTA and CDR2 FQGTGA. The CDR3 DNA follows: TGTGCCAGCAGCTTAACGGCCCCTGGGACAGGGGAGGCTGAGCAGTTCTTC. Its protein product is CASSLTAPGTGEAEQFF.

V and J are TRBV5-1 and TRBJ2-5; 14 bases are shared with TRBD2. Germline V gene data show CDR1 as SGHRS and CDR2 as YFSETQ. Germline trimming cut 2 bases from V and 5 bases from J; bases unmatched to any gene: 8. The CDR3 length is 17 residues. This chain's CDR3 is CASSFWTSGGPRETQYF. CDR3 sequence (DNA): TGCGCCAGCAGCTTTTGGACTAGCGGGGGGCCCCGGGAGACCCAGTACTTC. Drawing the rest from reference TRBV5-1 and TRBJ2-5, the complete variable domain is KAGVTQTPRYLIKTRGQQVTLSCSPISGHRSVSWYQQTPGQGLQFLFEYFSETQRNKGNFPGRFSGRQFSNSRSEMNVSTLELGDSALYLCASSFWTSGGPRETQYFGPGTRLLVL.

The J gene is TRBJ2-7, the V gene TRBV6-5; 10 bases are a match to TRBD1. This CDR3 region has 13 residues. CDR1 MNHEY and CDR2 SVGAGI come from the germline V gene. Trimming at V came to 6 bases and at J to 4 bases, leaving 3 bases not matched to a gene. CDR3 protein: CASRDRGSYEQYF. In DNA form, the CDR3 reads TGTGCCAGCAGGGACAGGGGGAGTTACGAGCAGTACTTC.

This chain joins TRBV28 and TRBJ1-5; 7 nucleotides agree with TRBD1. Per the germline V gene, CDR1 is MDHEN and CDR2 is SYDVKM. V dropped 0 bases and J dropped 1; count of bases not matched to a gene: 6. The CDR3 sequence is 17 residues long. CDR3 protein: CASSLWAGGKSNQPQHF. Here the CDR3 DNA reads TGTGCCAGCAGTTTATGGGCAGGGGGAAAGAGCAATCAGCCCCAGCATTTT.

Turning to this clone: At one end the junction does not follow the germline gene, possibly because of a read error. The chain has TRBV7-2 and TRBJ2-5; D is undetermined. The CDR3 contains 13 residues. Germline CDR1 and CDR2: SGHTA and FQGNSA. CDR3 residues: CASSLGPQEAQYF. CDR3 bases: TGTGCCAGCAGCTTGGGTCCCCAAGAGGCCCAGTACTTC.

The CDR3: CSAISRTGRLDYGYTF. The CDR3 DNA reads as TGCAGCGCCATTTCCCGGACAGGGAGATTGGACTATGGCTACACCTTC. The chain joins TRBV29-1 to TRBJ1-2; TRBD1 aligns across 8 bases. The length of the CDR3 is 16 residues. V was clipped by 7 bases and J by 3 bases; unmatched bases: 16. CDR1 is SQVTM and CDR2 is ANQGSEA in the germline V gene.

This sequence joins TRBV28 and TRBJ1-1; 8 bases are shared with TRBD1. Unmatched junction bases numbered 6, after V lost 6 bases and J lost 0 bases. From germline, CDR1 is MDHEN and CDR2 SYDVKM. The CDR3 runs to 15 residues. CDR3 amino acids: CASRQGGLMNTEAFF. CDR3 in DNA: TGTGCCAGCAGACAGGGGGGGTTAATGAACACTGAAGCTTTCTTT.

This clone came up a few times. The rearrangement joins TRBV30 to TRBJ1-4; D perhaps matches TRBD1 (5 bases). Germline CDR1 GTSNPN, CDR2 SVGIG (reference sequence). Trimming took off 2 bases at V and 8 bases at J, with 15 bases between the two ends. The CDR3 is 14 residues long. The CDR3 is CAWSPFGAGEKLFF. CDR3 nucleotides: TGTGCCTGGAGTCCCTTTGGGGCAGGGGAAAAACTGTTTTTT.

This sequence joins TRBV12-5 and TRBJ2-7; maybe TRBD1 (6 bases). Looked up from germline, CDR1 is LGHNT and CDR2 is FRNRAP. The CDR3 runs to 13 residues. The germline V and J ends were trimmed by 7 bases and 6 bases, with 16 bases remaining between them. The CDR3 protein is CASAVVGAAEQYF. Written as DNA, the CDR3 is TGTGCTAGTGCCGTTGTGGGGGCGGCCGAGCAGTACTTC.

CDR3 in amino acids: CASSLAGQGGAGNTIYF. The DNA for the CDR3 is TGTGCCAGCAGCTTGGCCGGACAGGGCGGGGCTGGAAACACCATATATTTT. The chain recombines TRBV5-4 with TRBJ1-3; 8 positions agree with TRBD1. V trimming: 0 bases; J trimming: 2 bases; junction bases outside the gene matches: 7. Germline CDR1 reads SGHNT; CDR2 reads YYREEE (reference sequence). The CDR3 is 17 residues long.

The chain joins TRBV4-3 to TRBJ2-3, with 12 nucleotides matching TRBD2. V shed 0 bases, J shed 7 bases, and the junction held 11 bases outside the gene matches. CDR3 length equals 18 residues. Germline CDR1 LGHNA, CDR2 YSLEER. CDR3 in amino acids: CASSQDFELAGGGNTQYF. The CDR3 bases are TGCGCCAGCAGCCAAGATTTCGAACTAGCGGGAGGAGGAAATACGCAGTATTTT.

The chain combines TRBV2 with TRBJ2-7; 11 bases match TRBD1. The CDR3 runs 16 residues. The junction had 8 bases not matched to a gene; V was cut back by 5 bases and J by 2 bases. Germline V gives CDR1 SNHLY, CDR2 FYNNEI. The CDR3 DNA sequence: TGTGCCAGCAGTCCCCCGGGACAGGGGGTCACCTACGAGCAGTACTTC. Its protein is CASSPPGQGVTYEQYF.